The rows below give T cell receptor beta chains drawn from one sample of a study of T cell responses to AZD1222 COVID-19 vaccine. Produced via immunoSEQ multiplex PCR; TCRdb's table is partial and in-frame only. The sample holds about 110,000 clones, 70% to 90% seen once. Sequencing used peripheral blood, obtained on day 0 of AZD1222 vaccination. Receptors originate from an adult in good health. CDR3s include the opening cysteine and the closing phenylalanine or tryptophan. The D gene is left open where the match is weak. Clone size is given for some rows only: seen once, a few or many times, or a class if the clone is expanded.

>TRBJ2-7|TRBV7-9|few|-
CASTLGGTGTYEQYF
TGTGCCAGCACCCTAGGGGGGACTGGGACCTACGAGCAGTACTTC
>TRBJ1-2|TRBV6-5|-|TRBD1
CASSYIKDRENYGYTF
TGTGCCAGCAGTTACATTAAGGACAGGGAGAACTATGGCTACACCTTC
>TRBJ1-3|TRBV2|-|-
CASSDEGRGNTIYF
TGTGCCAGCAGTGATGAGGGAAGAGGAAACACCATATATTTT
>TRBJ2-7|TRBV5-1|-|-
CASSLSGNPSYEQYF
TGCGCCAGCAGCTTGTCAGGGAACCCTTCCTACGAGCAGTACTTC
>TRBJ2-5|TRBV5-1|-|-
CASSLGDGTQETQYF
TGCGCCAGCAGCTTGGGGGACGGAACCCAAGAGACCCAGTACTTC
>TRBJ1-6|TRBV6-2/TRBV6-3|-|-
CASSSPGRGYNSPLHF
TGTGCCAGCAGTTCCCCGGGTAGGGGGTATAATTCACCCCTCCACTTT
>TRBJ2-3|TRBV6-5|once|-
CASSYSRNTDTQYF
TGTGCCAGCAGTTATTCTAGAAACACAGATACGCAGTATTTT
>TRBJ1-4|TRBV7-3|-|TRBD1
CASSRTGSNEKLFF
TGTGCCAGCAGCCGGACAGGGTCTAATGAAAAACTGTTTTTT
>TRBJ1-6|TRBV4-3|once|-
CASSQESRNSPLHF
TGCGCCAGCAGCCAAGAGTCCAGGAATTCACCCCTCCACTTT
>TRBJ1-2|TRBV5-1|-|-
CASSFGGGQNYGYTF
TGCGCCAGCAGTTTTGGGGGCGGACAGAACTATGGCTACACCTTC
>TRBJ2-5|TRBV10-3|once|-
CAIRAQSGRGEETQYF
TGTGCCATCAGGGCCCAGTCGGGGCGGGGAGAAGAGACCCAGTACTTC
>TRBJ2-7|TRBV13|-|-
CASSPPRRAPVYEQYF
TGTGCCAGCAGCCCTCCCCGGAGGGCTCCAGTCTACGAGCAGTACTTC
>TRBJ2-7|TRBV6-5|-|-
CASRGLTKPEQYF
TGTGCCAGCAGGGGCCTAACGAAACCCGAGCAGTACTTC
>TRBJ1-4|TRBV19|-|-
CASSILGATNEKLFF
TGTGCCAGTAGTATCCTCGGGGCAACTAATGAAAAACTGTTTTTT
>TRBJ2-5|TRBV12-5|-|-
CASGFTSWFAPAQETQYF
TGTGCTAGTGGTTTTACTTCGTGGTTCGCACCTGCCCAAGAGACCCAGTACTTC
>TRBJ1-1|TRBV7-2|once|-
CASSPGGGVNEAFF
TGTGCCAGCAGCCCGGGAGGTGGGGTGAATGAAGCTTTCTTT
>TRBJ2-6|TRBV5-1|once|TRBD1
CASSSTGSGANVLTF
TGCGCCAGCAGCTCGACAGGGAGTGGGGCCAACGTCCTGACTTTC
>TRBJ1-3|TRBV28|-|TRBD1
CASSTGGAGNTIYF
TGTGCCAGCAGTACAGGGGGCGCCGGAAACACCATATATTTT
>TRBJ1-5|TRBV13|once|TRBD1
CASSLKGTVNQPQHF
TGTGCCAGCAGCTTAAAGGGGACAGTGAATCAGCCCCAGCATTTT
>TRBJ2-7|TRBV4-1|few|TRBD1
CASSRGTGGTYEQYF
TGCGCCAGCAGCCGGGGGACAGGGGGCACCTACGAGCAGTACTTC
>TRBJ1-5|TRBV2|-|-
CASRVGSNQPQHF
TGTGCCAGCAGGGTCGGGAGCAATCAGCCCCAGCATTTT
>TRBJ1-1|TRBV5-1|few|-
CASSLNGGAGTEAFF
TGCGCCAGCAGCTTGAACGGGGGGGCTGGCACTGAAGCTTTCTTT
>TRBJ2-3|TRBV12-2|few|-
CASRLALRKEWTDTQYF
TGTGCAAGTCGCTTAGCCCTACGGAAGGAGTGGACAGATACGCAGTATTTT
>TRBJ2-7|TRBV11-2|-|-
CASSWGDRRWYEQYF
TGTGCCAGCAGTTGGGGGGATCGGAGATGGTACGAGCAGTACTTC
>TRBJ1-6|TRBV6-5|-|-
CASSWSNSPLHF
TGTGCCAGCAGTTGGTCCAATTCACCCCTCCACTTT
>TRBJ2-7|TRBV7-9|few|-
CASSVQGGNEQYF
TGTGCCAGCAGTGTTCAGGGTGGAAACGAGCAGTACTTC
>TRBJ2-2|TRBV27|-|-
CASSTLEVTGELFF
TGTGCCAGCAGTACCTTGGAGGTCACCGGGGAGCTGTTTTTT